This TCR beta chain was captured in a study of cytomegalovirus exposure and HLA in healthy donors. The study, taken as a whole, reports: Investigators reported 150 to 200 TCR beta chains as tied to cytomegalovirus. One cluster of highly shared sequence variants probably arose as a sequencing artifact. Under in vitro conditions, a few CMV-associated chains were confirmed as specific for CMV antigens.

13 Jbeta primers and 60 Vbeta primers were used for the PCR. Some clones are missing from TCRdb's copy, which holds only in-frame ones; the method was immunoSEQ multiplex PCR. The top ten clones hold approximately 3% of a sample with some 110,000 clones, roughly three quarters of them seen once. J lost 6 bases, V lost 1 base, and 7 bases had no gene match. This CDR3 region has 15 residues. Germline V lookup: CDR1 SGHTS, CDR2 YDEGEE. This clone was seen only once. Its cognate antigen is unknown. The receptor's source is a man younger than 40 in good health and CMV-seronegative. Sequenced: PBMCs. This sequence joins TRBV5-8 and TRBJ2-5; 9 bases fit TRBD1. DNA of the CDR3: TGTGCCAGCAGCTTGAAGACAGGGGGAGAGAAGACCCAGTACTTC. This sequence encodes CASSLKTGGEKTQYF.